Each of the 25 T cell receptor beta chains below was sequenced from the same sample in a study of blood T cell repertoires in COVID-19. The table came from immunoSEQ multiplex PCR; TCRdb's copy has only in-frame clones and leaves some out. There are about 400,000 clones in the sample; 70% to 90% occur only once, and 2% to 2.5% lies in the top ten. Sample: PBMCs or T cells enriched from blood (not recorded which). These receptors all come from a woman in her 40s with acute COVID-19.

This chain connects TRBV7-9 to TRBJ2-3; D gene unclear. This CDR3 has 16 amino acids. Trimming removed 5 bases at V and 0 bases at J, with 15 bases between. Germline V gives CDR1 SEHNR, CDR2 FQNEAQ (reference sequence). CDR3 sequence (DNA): TGTGCCAGCAGCGCTCCTGAGGCGGCTAGCACAGATACGCAGTATTTT. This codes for CASSAPEAASTDTQYF.

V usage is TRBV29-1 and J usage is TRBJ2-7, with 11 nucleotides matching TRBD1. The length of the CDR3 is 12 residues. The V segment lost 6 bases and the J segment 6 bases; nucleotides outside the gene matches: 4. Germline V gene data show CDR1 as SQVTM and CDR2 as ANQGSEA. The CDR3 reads CSVDRGLGEQYF. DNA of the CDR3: TGCAGCGTGGACAGGGGGCTGGGCGAGCAGTACTTC.

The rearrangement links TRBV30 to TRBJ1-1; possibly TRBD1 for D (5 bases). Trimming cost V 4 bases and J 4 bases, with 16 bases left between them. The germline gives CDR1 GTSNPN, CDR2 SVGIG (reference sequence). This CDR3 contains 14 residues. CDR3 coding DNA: TGTGCCTGGAACTTTTTTGTGGGGGGCACTGAAGCTTTCTTT. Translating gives CAWNFFVGGTEAFF.

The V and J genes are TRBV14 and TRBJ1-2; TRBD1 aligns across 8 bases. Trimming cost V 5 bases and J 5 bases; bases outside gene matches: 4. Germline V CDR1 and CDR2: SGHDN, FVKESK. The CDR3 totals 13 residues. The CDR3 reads CASSFGQGYGYTF. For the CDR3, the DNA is TGTGCCAGCAGCTTCGGACAGGGATATGGCTACACCTTC.

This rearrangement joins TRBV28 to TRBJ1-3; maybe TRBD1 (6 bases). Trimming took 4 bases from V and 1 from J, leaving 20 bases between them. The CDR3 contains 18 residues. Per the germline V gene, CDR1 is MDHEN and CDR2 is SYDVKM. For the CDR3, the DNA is TGTGCCAGCAGTTGGTACAGGGCTTCTGTCGGGTCTGGAAACACCATATATTTT. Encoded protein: CASSWYRASVGSGNTIYF.

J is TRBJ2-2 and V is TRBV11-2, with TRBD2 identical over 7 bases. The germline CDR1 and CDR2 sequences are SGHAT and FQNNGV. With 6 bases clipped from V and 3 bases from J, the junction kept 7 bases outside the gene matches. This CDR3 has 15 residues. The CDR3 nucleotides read TGTGCCAGCAGGAGAGCGGGGACCTACACCGGGGAGCTGTTTTTT. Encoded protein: CASRRAGTYTGELFF.

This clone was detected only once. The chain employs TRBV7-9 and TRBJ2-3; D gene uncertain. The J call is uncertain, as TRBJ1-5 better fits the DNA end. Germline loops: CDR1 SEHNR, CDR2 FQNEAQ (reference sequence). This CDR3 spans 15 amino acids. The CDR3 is CASSLLTSSTDTQHF. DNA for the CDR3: TGTGCCAGCAGCTTATTAACGTCTAGCACAGATACGCAGCATTTT.

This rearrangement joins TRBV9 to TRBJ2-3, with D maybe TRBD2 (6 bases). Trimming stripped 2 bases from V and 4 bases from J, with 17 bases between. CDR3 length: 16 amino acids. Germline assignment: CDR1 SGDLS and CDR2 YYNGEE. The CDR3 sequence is CASSVADWGVADTQYF. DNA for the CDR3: TGTGCCAGCAGCGTCGCCGACTGGGGGGTCGCAGATACGCAGTATTTT.

CDR3 in DNA: TGTGCCAGCAGCCTAAGACTAGACTACGAGCAGTACTTC. This codes for CASSLRLDYEQYF. This rearrangement joins TRBV5-5 to TRBJ2-7, with D possibly being TRBD2 (6 bases). The V end lost 4 bases, the J end lost 3 bases, and 11 bases lay between the germline ends. Germline CDR1 SGHKS, CDR2 YYEKEE (reference sequence). This CDR3 is built from 13 residues. The full variable domain, its missing parts supplied by reference TRBV5-5 and TRBJ2-7, is DAGVTQSPTHLIKTRGQQVTLRCSPISGHKSVSWYQQVLGQGPQFIFQYYEKEERGRGNFPDRFSARQFPNYSSELNVNALLLGDSALYLCASSLRLDYEQYFGPGTRLTVT.

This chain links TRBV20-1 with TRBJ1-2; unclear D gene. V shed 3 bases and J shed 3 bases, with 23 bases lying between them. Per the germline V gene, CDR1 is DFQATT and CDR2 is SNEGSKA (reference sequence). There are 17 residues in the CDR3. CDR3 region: CSASPTSERRKDYGYTF. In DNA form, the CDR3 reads TGCAGTGCTAGTCCAACGAGCGAGCGACGGAAAGACTATGGCTACACCTTC.

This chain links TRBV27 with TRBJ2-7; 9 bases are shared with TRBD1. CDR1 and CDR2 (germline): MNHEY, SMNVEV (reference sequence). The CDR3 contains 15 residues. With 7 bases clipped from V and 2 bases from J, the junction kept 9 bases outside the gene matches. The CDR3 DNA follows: TGTGCCAGCATCCTATCGGGGACAGGGCCCTACGAGCAGTACTTC. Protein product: CASILSGTGPYEQYF.

CDR3 amino acids: CASSAVNEAFF. CDR3 DNA sequence: TGTGCCAGCAGCGCCGTTAATGAAGCTTTCTTT. This chain uses TRBV9 with TRBJ1-1; no clear D. V was cut by 3 bases and J by 7 bases, with 7 bases left in between. The CDR3 spans 11 residues. From germline, CDR1 is SGDLS and CDR2 YYNGEE.

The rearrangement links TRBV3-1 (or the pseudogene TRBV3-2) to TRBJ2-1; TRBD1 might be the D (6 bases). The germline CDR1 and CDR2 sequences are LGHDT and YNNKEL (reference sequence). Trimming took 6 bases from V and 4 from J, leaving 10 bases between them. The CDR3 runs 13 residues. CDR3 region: CASSVTGYNEQFF. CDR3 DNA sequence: TGTGCCAGCAGTGTCACAGGGTACAATGAGCAGTTCTTC.

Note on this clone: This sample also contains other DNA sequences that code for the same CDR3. In DNA form, the CDR3 reads TGTGCCAGCAGCCCCGGACAGGGGACAGATACGCAGTATTTT. Its translation: CASSPGQGTDTQYF. V is TRBV7-2 and J is TRBJ2-3; the match to TRBD1 covers 9 bases. Trimming removed 5 bases from V and 3 bases from J; junction bases left unmatched: 3. The CDR3 runs 14 residues. The germline CDR1 and CDR2 sequences are SGHTA and FQGNSA.

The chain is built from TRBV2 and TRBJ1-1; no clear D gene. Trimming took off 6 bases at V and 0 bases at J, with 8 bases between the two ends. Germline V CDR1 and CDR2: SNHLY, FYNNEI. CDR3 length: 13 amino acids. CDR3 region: CASSLTLNTEAFF. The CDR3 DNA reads TGTGCCAGCAGCCTGACACTGAACACTGAAGCTTTCTTT.

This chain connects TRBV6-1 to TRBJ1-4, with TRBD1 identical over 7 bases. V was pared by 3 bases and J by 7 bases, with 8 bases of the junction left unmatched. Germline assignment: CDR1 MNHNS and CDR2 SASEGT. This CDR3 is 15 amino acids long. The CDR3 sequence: CASSDTGTVVEKLFF. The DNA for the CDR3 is TGTGCCAGCAGTGATACCGGGACAGTAGTTGAAAAACTGTTTTTT.

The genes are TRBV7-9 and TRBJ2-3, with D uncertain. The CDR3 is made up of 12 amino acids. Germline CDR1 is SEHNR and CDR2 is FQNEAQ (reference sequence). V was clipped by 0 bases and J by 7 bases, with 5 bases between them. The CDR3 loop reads CASSLAQYTQYF. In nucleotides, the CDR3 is TGTGCCAGCAGCTTAGCACAGTATACGCAGTATTTT.

CDR3 nucleotide sequence: TGTGCCAGCAGTCGCACGACAGGGGGAGAGCAGTACTTC. This gives the protein CASSRTTGGEQYF. The chain joins TRBV12-3 or TRBV12-4 to TRBJ2-7; 9 bases line up with TRBD1. Germline trimming cut 5 bases from V and 7 bases from J; bases unmatched to any gene: 6. The CDR3 sequence is 13 residues long.

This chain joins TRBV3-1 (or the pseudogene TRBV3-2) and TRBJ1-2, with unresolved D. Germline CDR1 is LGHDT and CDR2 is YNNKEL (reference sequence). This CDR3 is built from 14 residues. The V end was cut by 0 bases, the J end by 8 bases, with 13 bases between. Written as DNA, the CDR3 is TGTGCCAGCAGCCAAGATAGGCTTTCGGGGGGCTACACCTTC. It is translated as CASSQDRLSGGYTF.

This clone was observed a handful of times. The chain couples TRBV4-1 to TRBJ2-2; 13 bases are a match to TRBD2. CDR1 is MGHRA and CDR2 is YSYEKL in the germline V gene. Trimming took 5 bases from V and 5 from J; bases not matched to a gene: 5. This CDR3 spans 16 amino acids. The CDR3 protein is CASSSGLAGVTGELFF. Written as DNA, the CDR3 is TGCGCCAGCAGCTCAGGACTAGCGGGGGTTACCGGGGAGCTGTTTTTT.

CDR3 coding DNA: TGTGCCAGCAGCTTAGTGAGACAGGGCCCCGGCACTGAAGCTTTCTTT. Its translation: CASSLVRQGPGTEAFF. The chain links TRBV11-2 to TRBJ1-1; 7 bases agree with TRBD1. This CDR3 region has 16 residues. Germline V gene sequence: CDR1 SGHAT, CDR2 FQNNGV. J gave up 4 bases and V 1 base, and 9 bases lay outside the gene matches.

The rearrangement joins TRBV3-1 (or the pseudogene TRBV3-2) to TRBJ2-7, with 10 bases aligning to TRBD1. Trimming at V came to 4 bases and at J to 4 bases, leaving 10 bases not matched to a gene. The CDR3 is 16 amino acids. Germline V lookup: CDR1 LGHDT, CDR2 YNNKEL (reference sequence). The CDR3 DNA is TGTGCCAGCAGCCTCGAGCGACAGGGGGCGAGGTACGAGCAGTACTTC. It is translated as CASSLERQGARYEQYF.

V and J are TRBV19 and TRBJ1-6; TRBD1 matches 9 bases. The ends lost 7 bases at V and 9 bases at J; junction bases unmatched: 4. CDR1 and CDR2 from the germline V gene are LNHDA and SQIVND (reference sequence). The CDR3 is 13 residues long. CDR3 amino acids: CASTTGGASPLHF. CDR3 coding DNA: TGTGCCAGTACCACAGGGGGCGCTTCACCCCTCCACTTT.

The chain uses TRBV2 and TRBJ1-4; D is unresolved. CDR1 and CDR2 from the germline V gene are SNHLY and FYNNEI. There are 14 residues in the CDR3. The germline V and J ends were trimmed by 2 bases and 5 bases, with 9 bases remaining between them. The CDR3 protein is CASSELDRNEKLFF. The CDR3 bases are TGTGCCAGCAGTGAACTAGACCGCAATGAAAAACTGTTTTTT.

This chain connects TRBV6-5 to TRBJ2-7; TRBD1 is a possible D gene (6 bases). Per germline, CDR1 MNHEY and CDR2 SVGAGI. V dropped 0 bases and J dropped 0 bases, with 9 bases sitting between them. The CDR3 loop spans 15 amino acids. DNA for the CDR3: TGTGCCAGCAGTTACTCGCCAGGGGACTCCTACGAGCAGTACTTC. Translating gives CASSYSPGDSYEQYF.